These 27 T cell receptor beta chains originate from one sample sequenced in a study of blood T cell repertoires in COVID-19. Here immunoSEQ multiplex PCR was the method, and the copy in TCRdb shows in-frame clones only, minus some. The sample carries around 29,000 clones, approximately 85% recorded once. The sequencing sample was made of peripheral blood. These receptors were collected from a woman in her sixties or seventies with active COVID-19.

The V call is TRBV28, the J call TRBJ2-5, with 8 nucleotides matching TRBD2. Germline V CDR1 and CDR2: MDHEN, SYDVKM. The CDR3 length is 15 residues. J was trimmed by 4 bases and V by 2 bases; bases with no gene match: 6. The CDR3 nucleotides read TGTGCCAGCAGTTTAAGCGGGGGCCTTTCAGAGACCCAGTACTTC. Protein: CASSLSGGLSETQYF.

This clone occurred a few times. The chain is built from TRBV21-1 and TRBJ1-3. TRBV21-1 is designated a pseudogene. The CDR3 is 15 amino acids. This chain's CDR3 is CANSGLTSSGNTIYF. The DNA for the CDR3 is TGTGCCAACTCGGGACTGACCTCCTCTGGAAACACCATATATTTT.

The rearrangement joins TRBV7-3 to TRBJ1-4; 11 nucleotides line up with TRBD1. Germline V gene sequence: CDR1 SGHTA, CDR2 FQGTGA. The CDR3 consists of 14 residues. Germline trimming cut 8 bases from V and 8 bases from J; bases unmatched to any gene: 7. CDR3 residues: CASGAGTGGEKLFF. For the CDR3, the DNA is TGTGCCAGCGGTGCCGGGACAGGGGGGGAAAAACTGTTTTTT.

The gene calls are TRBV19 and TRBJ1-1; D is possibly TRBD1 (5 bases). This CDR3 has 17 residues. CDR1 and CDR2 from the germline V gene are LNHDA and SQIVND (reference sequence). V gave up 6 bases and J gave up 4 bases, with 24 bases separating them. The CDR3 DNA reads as TGTGCCAGTAGCCTGGGGGGGACCCTCCTCCGGGGCACTGAAGCTTTCTTT. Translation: CASSLGGTLLRGTEAFF.

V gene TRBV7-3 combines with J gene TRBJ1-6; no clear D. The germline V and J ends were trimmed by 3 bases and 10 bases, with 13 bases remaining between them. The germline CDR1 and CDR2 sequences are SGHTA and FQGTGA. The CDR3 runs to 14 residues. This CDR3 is CASSFLAPNSPLHF. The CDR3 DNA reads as TGTGCCAGCAGCTTCCTAGCCCCTAACTCACCCCTCCACTTT.

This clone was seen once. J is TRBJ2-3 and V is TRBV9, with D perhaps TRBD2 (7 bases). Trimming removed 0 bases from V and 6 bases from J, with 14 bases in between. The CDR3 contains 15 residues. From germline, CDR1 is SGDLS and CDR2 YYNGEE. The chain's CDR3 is CASSVGPGGRDTQYF. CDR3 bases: TGTGCCAGCAGCGTAGGGCCGGGGGGCCGGGATACGCAGTATTTT.

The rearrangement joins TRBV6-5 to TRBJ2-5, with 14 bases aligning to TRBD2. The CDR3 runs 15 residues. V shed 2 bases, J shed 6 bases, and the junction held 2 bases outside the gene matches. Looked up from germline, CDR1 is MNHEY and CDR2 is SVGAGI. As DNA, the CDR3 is TGTGCCAGCAGTTACGGGACTAGCGGGGGAAAGACCCAGTACTTC. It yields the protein CASSYGTSGGKTQYF.

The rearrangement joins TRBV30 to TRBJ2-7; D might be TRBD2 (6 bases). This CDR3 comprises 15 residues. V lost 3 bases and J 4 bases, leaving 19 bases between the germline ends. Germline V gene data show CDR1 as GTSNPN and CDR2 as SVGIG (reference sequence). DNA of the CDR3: TGTGCCTGGAGAGATCCGCCTAGCGCAAAGTACGAGCAGTACTTC. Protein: CAWRDPPSAKYEQYF.

This CDR3 is CASSRSGGQRETQYF. CDR3 DNA: TGTGCCAGCAGCCGGAGCGGGGGGCAAAGAGAGACCCAGTACTTC. The J gene is TRBJ2-5, the V gene TRBV5-6; TRBD2 matches at 9 bases. The CDR3 contains 15 residues. After removal of 4 bases from V and 4 bases from J, the junction contained 8 bases not matched to a gene. Germline V gives CDR1 SGHDT, CDR2 YYEEEE.

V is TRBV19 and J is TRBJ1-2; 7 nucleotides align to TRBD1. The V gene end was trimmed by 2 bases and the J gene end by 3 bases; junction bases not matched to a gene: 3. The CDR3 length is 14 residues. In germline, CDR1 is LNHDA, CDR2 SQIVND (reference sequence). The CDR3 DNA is TGTGCCAGTAGTATACACAGGGGCGACTATGGCTACACCTTC. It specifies CASSIHRGDYGYTF.

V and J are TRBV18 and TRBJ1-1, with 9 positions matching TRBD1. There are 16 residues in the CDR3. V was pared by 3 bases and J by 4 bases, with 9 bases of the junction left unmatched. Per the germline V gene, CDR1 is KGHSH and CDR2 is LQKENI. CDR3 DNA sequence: TGTGCCAGCTCACCCGGGACAGGGAAATTGGGCACTGAAGCTTTCTTT. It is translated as CASSPGTGKLGTEAFF.

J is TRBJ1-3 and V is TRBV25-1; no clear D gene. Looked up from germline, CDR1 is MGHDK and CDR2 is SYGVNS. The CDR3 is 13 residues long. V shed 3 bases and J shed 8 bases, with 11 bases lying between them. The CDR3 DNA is TGTGCCAGCAGTGATGAGGGTCGGTACACCATATATTTT. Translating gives CASSDEGRYTIYF.

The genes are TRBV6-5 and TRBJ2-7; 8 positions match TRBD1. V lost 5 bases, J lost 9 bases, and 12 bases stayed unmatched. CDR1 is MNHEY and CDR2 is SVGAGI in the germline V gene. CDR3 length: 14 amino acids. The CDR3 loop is CASSLTRGQDGQYF. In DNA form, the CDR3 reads TGTGCCAGCAGTCTGACCAGGGGGCAAGACGGGCAGTACTTC.

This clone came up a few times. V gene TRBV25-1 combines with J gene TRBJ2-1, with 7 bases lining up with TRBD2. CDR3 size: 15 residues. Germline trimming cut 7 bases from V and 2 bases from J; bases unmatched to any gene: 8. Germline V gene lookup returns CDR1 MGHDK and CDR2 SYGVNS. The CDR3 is CASTRLGGAYNEQFF. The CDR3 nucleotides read TGTGCCAGCACTAGGTTGGGGGGGGCCTACAATGAGCAGTTCTTC.

The DNA of the CDR3 is TGTGCCAGCAGTTATCCCTCGGGATATGGCACTGAAGCTTTCTTT. Residues: CASSYPSGYGTEAFF. The chain joins TRBV6-6 to TRBJ1-1; no definite D call. From germline, CDR1 is MNHNY and CDR2 SVGAGI (reference sequence). V lost 3 bases, J lost 4 bases, and 15 bases lay in between. The CDR3 is 15 amino acids.

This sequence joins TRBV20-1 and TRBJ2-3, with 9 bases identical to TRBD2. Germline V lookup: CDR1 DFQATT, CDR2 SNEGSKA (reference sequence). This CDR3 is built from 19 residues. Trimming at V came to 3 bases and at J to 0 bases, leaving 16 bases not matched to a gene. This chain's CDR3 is CSASIAGGLQITSTDTQYF. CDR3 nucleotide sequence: TGCAGTGCTAGTATTGCGGGGGGGCTCCAAATAACTAGCACAGATACGCAGTATTTT.

Here the CDR3 reads CASSSQLGLAGGQETQYF. CDR3 coding DNA: TGTGCCAGCAGCTCCCAATTAGGGCTAGCGGGGGGCCAAGAGACCCAGTACTTC. The chain is built from TRBV7-2 and TRBJ2-5; 11 nucleotides align to TRBD2. The CDR3 length is 18 residues. Germline V gives CDR1 SGHTA, CDR2 FQGNSA. The J segment lost 1 base and the V segment lost 4 bases, leaving 11 bases of the junction unmatched.

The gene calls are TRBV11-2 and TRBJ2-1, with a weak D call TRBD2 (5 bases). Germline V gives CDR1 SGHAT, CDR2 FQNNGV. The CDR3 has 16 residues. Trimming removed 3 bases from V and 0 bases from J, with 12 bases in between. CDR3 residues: CASSFMDGGSYNEQFF. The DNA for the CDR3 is TGTGCCAGCAGCTTTATGGACGGAGGCTCCTACAATGAGCAGTTCTTC.

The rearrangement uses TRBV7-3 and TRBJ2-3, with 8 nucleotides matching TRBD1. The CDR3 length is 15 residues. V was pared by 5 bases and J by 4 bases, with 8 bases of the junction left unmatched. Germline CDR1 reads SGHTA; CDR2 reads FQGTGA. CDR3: CASSTGGKFPDTQYF. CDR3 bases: TGTGCCAGCAGCACAGGGGGTAAATTCCCAGATACGCAGTATTTT.

CDR3 in amino acids: CATSSLSGLKDNEQFF. The CDR3 coding sequence is TGTGCCACCAGCAGCTTATCGGGACTAAAAGACAATGAGCAGTTCTTC. V and J are TRBV15 and TRBJ2-1; TRBD2 aligns across 7 bases. Per the germline V gene, CDR1 is LNHNV and CDR2 is YYDKDF (reference sequence). The CDR3 is 16 residues long. Germline trimming cut 3 bases from V and 5 bases from J; bases unmatched to any gene: 10.

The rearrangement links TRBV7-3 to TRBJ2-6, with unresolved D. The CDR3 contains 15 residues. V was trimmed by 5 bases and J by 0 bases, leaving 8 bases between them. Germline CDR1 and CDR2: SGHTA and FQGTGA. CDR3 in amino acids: CASSIWLSGANVLTF. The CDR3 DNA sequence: TGTGCCAGCAGCATTTGGCTCTCTGGGGCCAACGTCCTGACTTTC.

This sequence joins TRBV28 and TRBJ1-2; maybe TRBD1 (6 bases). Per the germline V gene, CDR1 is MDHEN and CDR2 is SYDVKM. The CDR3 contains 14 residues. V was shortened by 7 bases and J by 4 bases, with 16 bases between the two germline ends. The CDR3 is CASTHTGGGYGYTF. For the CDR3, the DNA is TGTGCCAGCACCCATACGGGGGGCGGCTATGGCTACACCTTC.

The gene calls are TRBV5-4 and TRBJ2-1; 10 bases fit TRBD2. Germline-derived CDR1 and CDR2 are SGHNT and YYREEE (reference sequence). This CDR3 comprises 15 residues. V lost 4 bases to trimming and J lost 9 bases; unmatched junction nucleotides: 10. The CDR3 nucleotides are TGTGCCAGCAGCGAACAACTAGCGGGAAAGCCTGAGCAGTTCTTC. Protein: CASSEQLAGKPEQFF.

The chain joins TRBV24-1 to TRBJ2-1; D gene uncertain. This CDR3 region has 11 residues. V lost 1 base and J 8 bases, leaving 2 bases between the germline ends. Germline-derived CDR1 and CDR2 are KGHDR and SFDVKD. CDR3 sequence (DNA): TGTGCCACCAGTGATTTCTATGAGCAGTTCTTC. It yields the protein CATSDFYEQFF.

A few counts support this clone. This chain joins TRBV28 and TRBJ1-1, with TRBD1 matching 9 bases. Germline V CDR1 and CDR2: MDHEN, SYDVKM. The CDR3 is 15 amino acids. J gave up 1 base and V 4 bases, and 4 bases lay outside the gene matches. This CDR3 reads CASSSGQGGNTEAFF. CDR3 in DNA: TGTGCCAGCAGTTCGGGACAGGGAGGGAACACTGAAGCTTTCTTT.

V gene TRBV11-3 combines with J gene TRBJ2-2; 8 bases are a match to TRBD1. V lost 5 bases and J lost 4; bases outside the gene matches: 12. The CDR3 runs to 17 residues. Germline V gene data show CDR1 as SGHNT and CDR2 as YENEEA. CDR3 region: CASSPPRGPGVTGELFF. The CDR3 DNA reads TGTGCCAGCAGCCCCCCCAGGGGGCCTGGCGTCACCGGGGAGCTGTTTTTT.

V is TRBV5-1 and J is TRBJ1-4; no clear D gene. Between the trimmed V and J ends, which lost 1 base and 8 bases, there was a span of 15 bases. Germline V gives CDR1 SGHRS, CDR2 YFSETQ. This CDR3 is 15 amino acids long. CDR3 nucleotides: TGCGCCAGCAGCTTGAATCAAGGGCCGGGGGAAAAACTGTTTTTT. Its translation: CASSLNQGPGEKLFF.